These T cell receptor beta chains were read from a single sample in a study of shared clonotypes between healthy human individuals. Libraries were prepared by immunoSEQ multiplex PCR; TCRdb keeps only in-frame clonotypes and omits some of them. Seen here are 950,000 to 1,200,000 clones, roughly 80% observed once, and the top ten hold more than 0.85%. Source material: memory CD4+ T cells from PBMCs. The source of these receptors is a man between 18 and 29 years old in good health. Some clones in this sample may be carry-over from other donors' samples. Both conserved end residues are part of each CDR3. Clone size is stated in some rows and not others, as once, few, many or a class when expanded.

J gene	V gene	clone size	CDR3 protein
TRBJ2-3	TRBV4-1	-	CASSHLAAGQSDTQYF
TRBJ1-5	TRBV5-1	once	CASSLDGSNQPQHF
TRBJ2-1	TRBV28	-	CASSLSSLKQFF
TRBJ1-4	TRBV5-6	-	CASSLVGEKLFF
TRBJ2-3	TRBV18	-	CASSPPTSEGTDTQYF
TRBJ2-4	TRBV5-1	-	CASRGDPSSKNIQYF
TRBJ2-7	TRBV5-1	-	CASSLEGQVYEQYF
TRBJ2-5	TRBV28	-	CASKLGQETQYF
TRBJ2-5	TRBV6-5	-	CASSYSGTGYQETQYF
TRBJ1-5	TRBV29-1	-	CSVGANSQPQHF
TRBJ2-1	TRBV7-3	many	CASSLVPEAYNEQFF
TRBJ2-3	TRBV5-6	-	CASSRDNPWADTQYF
TRBJ2-7	TRBV30	few	CAWSWGRAYEQYF
TRBJ1-5	TRBV11-2	-	CASSRALNQPQHF
TRBJ2-7	TRBV28	once	CASSSSLSYEQYF
TRBJ2-2	TRBV7-6	-	CASSLVAGGDTGELFF
TRBJ1-2	TRBV30	-	CAWSSNFAGGYTF
TRBJ2-1	TRBV5-1	-	CASSSLVRGNEQFF
TRBJ2-5	TRBV9	-	CASSPRTSGRASQETQYF
TRBJ2-1	TRBV11-3	few	CASSSRTGYNEQFF
TRBJ2-2	TRBV28	-	CASSPPTARELFF
TRBJ2-3	TRBV10-3	-	CAVLSGTDTQYF
TRBJ1-1	TRBV7-9	-	CASSLVTGLNTEAFF
TRBJ1-1	TRBV15	-	CATSRDPRVGTEAFF
TRBJ1-3	TRBV5-1	-	CASSLEGPHAGNTIYF
TRBJ1-1	TRBV6-5	-	CATKVGDTEAFF
TRBJ2-5	TRBV6-1	-	CASRDRGLGETQYF
TRBJ1-3	TRBV5-1	-	CASSSGGQDRGNTIYF
TRBJ2-1	TRBV5-1	-	CASSSGYMGNEQFF
TRBJ2-2	TRBV7-3	-	CASSFRESGQIQRGGELFF
TRBJ2-2	TRBV27	many	CASSLDLYTGELFF
TRBJ1-2	TRBV6-6	-	CASSQTAPGGYTF
TRBJ2-5	TRBV6-5	-	CASRSQGETQYF
TRBJ2-7	TRBV18	-	CASSPNRVNEQYF
TRBJ2-5	TRBV2	many	CASTTPGSGVQETQYF
TRBJ1-3	TRBV20-1	few	CSGDSGNTIYF
TRBJ1-5	TRBV5-8	few	CASSLSSAGGNQPQHF